The rows below give T cell receptor beta chains drawn from one sample of a study of OX40 agonist ivuxolimab in advanced cancers. The protocol was immunoSEQ multiplex PCR, while the TCRdb copy is restricted to in-frame clones and leaves out a portion. This table has around 60,000 clones, 70% to 90% appearing once. Material: CD4+ or CD8+ T cells sorted from blood, obtained in a trial of the OX40 agonist ivuxolimab. The receptors originated from an adult with an advanced solid tumor such as melanoma, head and neck, liver or kidney cancer. Each CDR3 is given with its conserved first and last residue. A D gene is named only where the DNA matches it firmly. Expanded clones are given a class, and other clones once, few, many or no size at all.

J	V	D	size	CDR3	DNA
TRBJ1-3	TRBV7-3	-	-	CASSSGGNTIYF	TGTGCCAGCAGCTCAGGAGGAAACACCATATATTTT
TRBJ2-1	TRBV2	-	-	CASSAGSTYNEQFF	TGTGCCAGCAGTGCAGGGTCTACCTACAATGAGCAGTTCTTC
TRBJ1-2	TRBV6-5	-	-	CASSYDQNYGYTF	TGTGCCAGCAGTTACGATCAGAACTATGGCTACACCTTC
TRBJ2-2	TRBV7-3	TRBD2	-	CASSPRTSGSFGELFF	TGTGCCAGCAGCCCCCGGACTAGCGGGAGTTTCGGGGAGCTGTTTTTT
TRBJ2-3	TRBV5-4	TRBD2	-	CASSLVLAGADTQYF	TGTGCCAGCAGCTTGGTACTAGCGGGTGCAGATACGCAGTATTTT
TRBJ2-7	TRBV5-4	TRBD2	-	CASSPGGGSYEQYF	TGTGCCAGCAGCCCGGGGGGGGGCTCCTACGAGCAGTACTTC
TRBJ1-4	TRBV18	-	-	CASSSTAGNEKLFF	TGTGCCAGCTCCTCTACGGCTGGTAATGAAAAACTGTTTTTT
TRBJ1-2	TRBV4-3	TRBD1	once	CASSPLVAGGWGYTF	TGCGCCAGCAGCCCCTTAGTGGCAGGGGGCTGGGGTTACACCTTC
TRBJ2-7	TRBV30	TRBD2	once	CAWSVSSGGYEQYF	TGTGCCTGGAGTGTGAGCTCCGGGGGGTACGAGCAGTACTTC
TRBJ2-3	TRBV14	TRBD1	-	CASSPGQADTQYF	TGTGCCAGCAGCCCGGGACAGGCAGATACGCAGTATTTT
TRBJ2-3	TRBV6-1	TRBD1	-	CASKDRGVDTQYF	TGTGCCAGCAAAGACAGGGGGGTCGATACGCAGTATTTT
TRBJ2-1	TRBV29-1	-	-	CSVEGRHRFF	TGCAGCGTTGAAGGTCGGCATAGGTTCTTC
TRBJ2-1	TRBV7-2	TRBD2	-	CASSFQRGNNEQFF	TGTGCCAGCAGCTTCCAGCGGGGTAACAATGAGCAGTTCTTC
TRBJ1-4	TRBV5-1	TRBD1	-	CASSLELRGTGDEKLFF	TGCGCCAGCAGCTTGGAGTTACGTGGGACAGGGGATGAAAAACTGTTTTTT
TRBJ1-1	TRBV6-5	TRBD1	-	CASSYLHWDRNEAFF	TGTGCCAGCAGTTACCTACATTGGGACAGGAATGAAGCTTTCTTT
TRBJ2-1	TRBV11-2	-	-	CASSPLPGTYNEQFF	TGTGCCAGCAGCCCTCTTCCGGGTACCTACAATGAGCAGTTCTTC
TRBJ2-5	TRBV2	-	-	CASRQGGGSAETQYF	TGTGCCAGCAGACAGGGCGGCGGGAGCGCCGAGACCCAGTACTTC
TRBJ2-3	TRBV5-1	-	-	CASSRTTNTDTQYF	TGCGCCAGCAGCCGAACAACCAACACAGATACGCAGTATTTT
TRBJ2-7	TRBV27	-	-	CASGKRSIGTEQYF	TGTGCCAGCGGGAAAAGGTCCATTGGCACCGAGCAGTACTTC
TRBJ1-4	TRBV18	-	-	CASSPSQEDGEKLFF	TGTGCCAGCTCACCCTCCCAGGAGGACGGGGAAAAACTGTTTTTT
TRBJ2-2	TRBV5-1	TRBD2	-	CASTPLAGGGTGELFF	TGCGCCAGCACCCCACTAGCGGGAGGGGGCACCGGGGAGCTGTTTTTT
TRBJ2-3	TRBV4-2	-	-	CASSQGRVRASSTDTQYF	TGTGCCAGCAGCCAAGGGAGGGTCAGGGCTTCATCAACAGATACGCAGTATTTT
TRBJ2-5	TRBV5-6	TRBD2	-	CASSLAPAGGRETQYF	TGTGCCAGCAGCTTGGCTCCAGCGGGAGGGCGCGAGACCCAGTACTTC
TRBJ1-2	TRBV5-1	-	-	CASSSQGDYGYTF	TGCGCCAGCAGCTCCCAGGGAGACTATGGCTACACCTTC
TRBJ2-7	TRBV11-2	-	-	CASSLGARVEQYF	TGTGCCAGCAGCTTAGGGGCGAGGGTCGAGCAGTACTTC
TRBJ2-1	TRBV11-3	-	-	CASSRAGTQGNEQFF	TGTGCCAGCAGTCGGGCCGGGACTCAGGGCAATGAGCAGTTCTTC
TRBJ2-3	TRBV7-6	-	-	CASSLGAVYTQYF	TGTGCCAGCAGCTTAGGAGCCGTCTATACGCAGTATTTT
TRBJ1-2	TRBV7-9	-	-	CASSSGDYGYTF	TGTGCCAGCAGCTCGGGAGACTATGGCTACACCTTC
TRBJ2-1	TRBV19	-	-	CASSMAYNEQFF	TGTGCCAGTAGTATGGCCTACAATGAGCAGTTCTTC
TRBJ2-3	TRBV19	TRBD2	-	CASSGLAGVDTQYF	TGTGCCAGTTCGGGACTAGCGGGAGTGGATACGCAGTATTTT
TRBJ2-3	TRBV5-1	-	-	CASSLEGSDTQYF	TGCGCCAGCAGCTTGGAAGGGTCGGATACGCAGTATTTT
TRBJ1-1	TRBV5-1	-	-	CASSPQGIPNTEAFF	TGCGCCAGCAGCCCTCAGGGGATTCCTAACACTGAAGCTTTCTTT
TRBJ2-1	TRBV11-3	-	-	CASSLGGVAYNEQFF	TGTGCCAGCAGCTTAGGTGGCGTCGCCTACAATGAGCAGTTCTTC